This T cell receptor beta chain was found in a study of T-cell memory formation after mild COVID-19. Notes on the study in general: Clones shrinking between day 15 and 85 showed a balanced CD4/CD8 split, and those that grew later tilted toward CD4+. CD4+ contracting clones were mainly CM and EM; CD8+ ones, EMRA.

The table lists this clonotype with a few counts. Its specificity is not known. 5'RACE primed at constant segments yielded TCR alpha and TCR beta cDNA libraries bearing sample barcodes and UMIs. TCRdb reprocessed the 5' RACE reads via MiXCR and lists one record per CDR3 protein. The table includes about 150,000 distinct CDR3 sequences, about 14% detected once. Sequenced: PBMCs or a T cell subset sorted from them (not recorded which). The clonotype comes from an adult woman who had mild COVID-19 (a few samples of this study predate the infection). Cell type and time point are not known.

CDR3 sequence reads: CATSETGQASSYNEQFF. The DNA of the CDR3 is TGTGCCACCAGTGAAACAGGACAGGCGAGCTCCTACAATGAGCAGTTCTTC. This chain uses TRBV24-1 with TRBJ2-1; 7 nucleotides line up with TRBD1. CDR3 length: 17 residues. Trimming took 4 bases from V and 0 from J; bases not matched to a gene: 8. Germline CDR1 KGHDR, CDR2 SFDVKD.